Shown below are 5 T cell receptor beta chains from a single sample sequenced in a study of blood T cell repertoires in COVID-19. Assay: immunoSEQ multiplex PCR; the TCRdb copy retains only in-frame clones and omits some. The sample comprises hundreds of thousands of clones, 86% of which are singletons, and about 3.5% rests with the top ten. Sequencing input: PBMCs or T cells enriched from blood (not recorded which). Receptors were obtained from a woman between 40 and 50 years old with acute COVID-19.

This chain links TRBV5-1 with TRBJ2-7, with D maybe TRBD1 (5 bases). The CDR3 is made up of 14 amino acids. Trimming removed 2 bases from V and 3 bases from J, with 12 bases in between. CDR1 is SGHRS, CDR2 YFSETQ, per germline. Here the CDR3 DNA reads TGCGCCAGCAGCTTCCGCCAGGGTCACTACGAGCAGTACTTC. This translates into CASSFRQGHYEQYF.

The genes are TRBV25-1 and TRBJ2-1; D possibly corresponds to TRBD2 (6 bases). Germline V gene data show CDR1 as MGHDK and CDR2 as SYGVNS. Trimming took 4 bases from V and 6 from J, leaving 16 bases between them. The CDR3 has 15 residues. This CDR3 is CASSAGWRAANEQFF. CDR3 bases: TGTGCCAGCAGTGCCGGATGGAGGGCTGCCAATGAGCAGTTCTTC.

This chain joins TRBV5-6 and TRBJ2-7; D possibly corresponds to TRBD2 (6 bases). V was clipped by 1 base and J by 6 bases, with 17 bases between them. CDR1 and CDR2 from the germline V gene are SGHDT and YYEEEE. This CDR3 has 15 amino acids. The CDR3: CASSLLGGTQPEQYF. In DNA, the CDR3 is TGTGCCAGCAGCTTGTTGGGCGGGACCCAGCCCGAGCAGTACTTC.

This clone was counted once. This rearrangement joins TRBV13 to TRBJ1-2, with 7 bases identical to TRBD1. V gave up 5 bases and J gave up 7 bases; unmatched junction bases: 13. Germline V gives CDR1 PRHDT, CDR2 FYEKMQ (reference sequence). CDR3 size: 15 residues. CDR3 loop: CASSRPTGVGGGYTF. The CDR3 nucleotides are TGTGCCAGCAGCCGTCCAACAGGGGTCGGCGGTGGCTACACCTTC.

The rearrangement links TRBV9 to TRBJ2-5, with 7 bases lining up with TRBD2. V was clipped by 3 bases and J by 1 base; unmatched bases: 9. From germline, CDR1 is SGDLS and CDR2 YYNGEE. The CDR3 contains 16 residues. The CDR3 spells CASSGGDYHFQETQYF. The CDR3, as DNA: TGTGCCAGCAGCGGCGGGGACTACCATTTCCAAGAGACCCAGTACTTC.